This entry describes one TCR beta chain. The target antigen is unknown. The V and J ends lost 5 bases and 2 bases respectively, with 10 bases between them. From germline, CDR1 is LNHDA and CDR2 SQIVND (reference sequence). The CDR3 contains 13 residues. Generated by immunoSEQ multiplex PCR, the TCRdb table keeps only in-frame clones and is missing some. The data hold about 2.4 million clones, with 93% observed a single time. This sample was included in a study of shared clonotypes between healthy human individuals. Turning to the study itself: The study used three CD4 naive, three CD4 memory, two CD8 naive and one CD8 memory plate per donor.

Broader study findings: Approximately 5.3% was the fraction of naive CD4 clonotypes found shared across a handful of donors. The study found lower generation probabilities in non-shared clonotypes than in those shared by all four donors.

Sequencing was done on a sample of naive CD4+ T cells from PBMCs. Subset specified: CD45RA+ positively selected. This TCR was recovered from a man aged 18 to 29 in good health. Some clones in this sample may be carry-over from other donors' samples. The gene calls are TRBV19 and TRBJ2-7, with no clear D. The CDR3, as DNA: TGTGCCAGTAGTTCTATTGCCCCCTACGAGCAGTACTTC. Amino acids: CASSSIAPYEQYF.